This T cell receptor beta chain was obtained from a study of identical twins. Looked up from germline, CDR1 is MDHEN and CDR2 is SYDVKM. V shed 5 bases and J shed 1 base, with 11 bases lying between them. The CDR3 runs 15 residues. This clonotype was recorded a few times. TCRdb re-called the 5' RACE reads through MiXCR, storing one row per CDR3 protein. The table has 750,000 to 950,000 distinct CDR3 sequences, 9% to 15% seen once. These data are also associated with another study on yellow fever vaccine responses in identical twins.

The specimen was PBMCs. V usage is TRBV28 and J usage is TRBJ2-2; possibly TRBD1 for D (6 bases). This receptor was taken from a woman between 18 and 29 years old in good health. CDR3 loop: CASSDADRNTGELFF. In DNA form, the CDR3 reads TGTGCCAGCAGTGACGCGGACAGGAACACCGGGGAGCTGTTTTTT.